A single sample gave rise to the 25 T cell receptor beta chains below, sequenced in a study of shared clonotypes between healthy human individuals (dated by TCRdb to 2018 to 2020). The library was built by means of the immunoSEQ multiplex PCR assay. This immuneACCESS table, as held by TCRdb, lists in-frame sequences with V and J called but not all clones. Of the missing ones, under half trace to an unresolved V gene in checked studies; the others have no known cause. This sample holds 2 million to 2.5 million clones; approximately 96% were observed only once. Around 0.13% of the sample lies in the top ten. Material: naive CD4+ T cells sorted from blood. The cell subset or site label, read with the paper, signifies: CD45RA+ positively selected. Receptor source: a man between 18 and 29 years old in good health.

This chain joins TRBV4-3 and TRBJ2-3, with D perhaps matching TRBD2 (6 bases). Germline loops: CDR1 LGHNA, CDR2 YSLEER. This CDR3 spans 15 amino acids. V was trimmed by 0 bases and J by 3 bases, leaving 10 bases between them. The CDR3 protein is CASSQDTLATDTQYF. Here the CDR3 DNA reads TGCGCCAGCAGCCAAGATACACTAGCTACAGATACGCAGTATTTT.

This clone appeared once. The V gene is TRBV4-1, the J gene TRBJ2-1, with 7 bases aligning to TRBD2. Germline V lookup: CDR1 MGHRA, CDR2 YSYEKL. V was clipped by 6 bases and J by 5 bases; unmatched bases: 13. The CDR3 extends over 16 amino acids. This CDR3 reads CASRRSTSFKDNEQFF. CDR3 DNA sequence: TGCGCCAGCAGGCGATCGACTAGCTTTAAAGACAATGAGCAGTTCTTC.

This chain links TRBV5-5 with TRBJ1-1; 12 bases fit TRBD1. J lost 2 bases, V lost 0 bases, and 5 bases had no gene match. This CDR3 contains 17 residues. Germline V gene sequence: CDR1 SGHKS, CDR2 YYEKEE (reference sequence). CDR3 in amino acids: CASSLAGQGAPNTEAFF. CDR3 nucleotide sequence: TGTGCCAGCAGCTTGGCGGGACAGGGGGCACCTAACACTGAAGCTTTCTTT.

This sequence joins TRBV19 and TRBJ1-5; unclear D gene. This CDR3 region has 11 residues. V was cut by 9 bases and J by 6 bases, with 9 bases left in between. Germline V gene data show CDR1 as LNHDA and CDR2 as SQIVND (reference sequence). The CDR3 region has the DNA TGTGCCAGCGGGCGCAGTCAGCCCCAGCATTTT. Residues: CASGRSQPQHF. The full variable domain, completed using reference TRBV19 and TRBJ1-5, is DGGITQSPKYLFRKEGQNVTLSCEQNLNHDAMYWYRQDPGQGLRLIYYSQIVNDFQKGDIAEGYSVSREKKESFPLTVTSAQKNPTAFYLCASGRSQPQHFGDGTRLSIL.

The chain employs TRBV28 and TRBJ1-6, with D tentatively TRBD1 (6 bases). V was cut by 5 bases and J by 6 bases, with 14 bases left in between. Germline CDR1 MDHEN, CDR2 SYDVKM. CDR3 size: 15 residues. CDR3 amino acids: CASSRRGTPNSPLHF. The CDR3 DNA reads TGTGCCAGCAGTCGCCGGGGGACACCTAATTCACCCCTCCACTTT. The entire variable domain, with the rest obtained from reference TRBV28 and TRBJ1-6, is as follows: DVKVTQSSRYLVKRTGEKVFLECVQDMDHENMFWYRQDPGLGLRLIYFSYDVKMKEKGDIPEGYSVSREKKERFSLILESASTNQTSMYLCASSRRGTPNSPLHFGNGTRLTVT.

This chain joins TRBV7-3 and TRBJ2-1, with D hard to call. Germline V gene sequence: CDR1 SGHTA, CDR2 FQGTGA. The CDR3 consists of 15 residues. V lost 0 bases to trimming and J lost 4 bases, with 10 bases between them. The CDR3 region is CASSLTLGGYNEQFF. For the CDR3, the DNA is TGTGCCAGCAGCTTAACGCTAGGCGGTTACAATGAGCAGTTCTTC.

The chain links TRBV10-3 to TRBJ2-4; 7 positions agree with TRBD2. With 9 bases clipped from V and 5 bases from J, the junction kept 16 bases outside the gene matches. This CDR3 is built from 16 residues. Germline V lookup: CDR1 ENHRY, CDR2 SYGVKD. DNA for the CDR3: TGTGCCATGTCTGGCGGGGTGGGAGGGTCGGAAAACATTCAGTACTTC. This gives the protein CAMSGGVGGSENIQYF.

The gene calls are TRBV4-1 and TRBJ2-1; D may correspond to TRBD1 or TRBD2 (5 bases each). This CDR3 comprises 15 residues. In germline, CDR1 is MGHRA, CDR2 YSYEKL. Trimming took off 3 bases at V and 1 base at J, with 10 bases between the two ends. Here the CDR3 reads CASSHGAASYNEQFF. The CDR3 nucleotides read TGCGCCAGCAGCCACGGGGCAGCGTCCTACAATGAGCAGTTCTTC.

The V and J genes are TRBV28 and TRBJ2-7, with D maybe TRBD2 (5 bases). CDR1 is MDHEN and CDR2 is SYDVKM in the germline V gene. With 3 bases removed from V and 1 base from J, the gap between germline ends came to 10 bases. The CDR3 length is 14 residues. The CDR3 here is CASSLLRVSYEQYF. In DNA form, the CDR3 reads TGTGCCAGCAGTTTGTTGAGGGTTTCCTACGAGCAGTACTTC. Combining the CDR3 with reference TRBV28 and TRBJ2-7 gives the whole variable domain DVKVTQSSRYLVKRTGEKVFLECVQDMDHENMFWYRQDPGLGLRLIYFSYDVKMKEKGDIPEGYSVSREKKERFSLILESASTNQTSMYLCASSLLRVSYEQYFGPGTRLTVT.

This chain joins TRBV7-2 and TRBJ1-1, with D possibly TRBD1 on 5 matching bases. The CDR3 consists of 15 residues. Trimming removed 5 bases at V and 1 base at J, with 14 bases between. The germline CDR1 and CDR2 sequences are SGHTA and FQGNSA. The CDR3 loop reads CASSLTGVGNTEAFF. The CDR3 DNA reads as TGTGCCAGCAGCCTAACGGGGGTGGGGAACACTGAAGCTTTCTTT. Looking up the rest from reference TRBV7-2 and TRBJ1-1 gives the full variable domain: GAGVSQSPSNKVTEKGKDVELRCDPISGHTALYWYRQSLGQGLEFLIYFQGNSAPDKSGLPSDRFSAERTGGSVSTLTIQRTQQEDSAVYLCASSLTGVGNTEAFFGQGTRLTVV.

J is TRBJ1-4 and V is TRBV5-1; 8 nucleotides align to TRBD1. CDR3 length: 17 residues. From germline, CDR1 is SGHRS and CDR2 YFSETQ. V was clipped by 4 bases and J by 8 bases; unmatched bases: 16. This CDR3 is CASSPGQVSPPGEKLFF. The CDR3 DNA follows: TGCGCCAGCAGCCCGGGACAGGTTTCCCCTCCTGGAGAAAAACTGTTTTTT.

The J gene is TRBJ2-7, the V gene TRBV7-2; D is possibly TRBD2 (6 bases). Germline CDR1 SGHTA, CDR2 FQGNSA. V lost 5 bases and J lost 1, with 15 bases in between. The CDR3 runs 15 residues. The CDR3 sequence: CASSPVRGTSYEQYF. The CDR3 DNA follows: TGTGCCAGCAGCCCCGTCCGCGGGACTTCCTACGAGCAGTACTTC.

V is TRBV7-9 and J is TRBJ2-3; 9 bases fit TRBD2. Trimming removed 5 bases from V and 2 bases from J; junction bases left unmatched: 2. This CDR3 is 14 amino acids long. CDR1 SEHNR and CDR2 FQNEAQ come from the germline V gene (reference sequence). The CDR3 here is CASSERGATDTQYF. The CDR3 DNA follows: TGTGCCAGCAGCGAGCGGGGGGCCACAGATACGCAGTATTTT.

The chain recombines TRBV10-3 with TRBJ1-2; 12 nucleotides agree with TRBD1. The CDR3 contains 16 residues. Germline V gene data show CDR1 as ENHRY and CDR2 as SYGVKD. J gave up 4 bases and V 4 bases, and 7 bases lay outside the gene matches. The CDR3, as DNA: TGTGCCATCAGTGGCTCGGGACAGGGGGCGACCTATGGCTACACCTTC. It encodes CAISGSGQGATYGYTF.

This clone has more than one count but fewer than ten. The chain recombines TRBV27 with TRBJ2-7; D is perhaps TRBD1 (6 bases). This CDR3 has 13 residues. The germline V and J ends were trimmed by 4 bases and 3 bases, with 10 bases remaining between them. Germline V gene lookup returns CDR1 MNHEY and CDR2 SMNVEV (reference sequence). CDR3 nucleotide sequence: TGTGCCAGCAGTTCCCGACAGGACTACGAGCAGTACTTC. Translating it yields CASSSRQDYEQYF.

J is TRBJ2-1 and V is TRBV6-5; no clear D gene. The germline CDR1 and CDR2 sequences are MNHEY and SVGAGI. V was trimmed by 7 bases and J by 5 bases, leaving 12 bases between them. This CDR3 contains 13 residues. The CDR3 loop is CASTSRGDNEQFF. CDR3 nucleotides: TGTGCCAGCACCTCTCGTGGTGACAATGAGCAGTTCTTC.

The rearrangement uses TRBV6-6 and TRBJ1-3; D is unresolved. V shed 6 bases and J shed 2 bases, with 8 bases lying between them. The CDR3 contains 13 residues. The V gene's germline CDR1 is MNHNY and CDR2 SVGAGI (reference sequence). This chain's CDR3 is CASSLTAGNTIYF. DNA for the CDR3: TGTGCCAGCAGCCTCACCGCTGGAAACACCATATATTTT.

CDR3 DNA sequence: TGTGCCAGCAGTCCGGCGACAGGACCCACGCATTTT. This sequence encodes CASSPATGPTHF. The chain combines TRBV28 with TRBJ1-5, with TRBD1 as a possible D gene (6 bases). Germline assignment: CDR1 MDHEN and CDR2 SYDVKM. The CDR3 totals 12 residues. With 5 bases removed from V and 15 bases from J, the gap between germline ends came to 17 bases.

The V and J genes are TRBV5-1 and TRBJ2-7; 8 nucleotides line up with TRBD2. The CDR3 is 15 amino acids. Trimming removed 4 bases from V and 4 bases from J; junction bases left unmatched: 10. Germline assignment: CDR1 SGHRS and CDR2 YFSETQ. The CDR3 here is CASSPEGAGGYEQYF. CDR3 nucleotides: TGCGCCAGCAGCCCGGAGGGTGCGGGGGGTTACGAGCAGTACTTC.

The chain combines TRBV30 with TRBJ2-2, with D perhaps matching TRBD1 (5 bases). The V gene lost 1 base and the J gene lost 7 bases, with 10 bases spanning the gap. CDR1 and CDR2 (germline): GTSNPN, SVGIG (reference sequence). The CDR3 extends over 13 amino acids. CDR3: CAWSGQSDGELFF. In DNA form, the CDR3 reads TGTGCCTGGAGTGGACAGTCCGACGGGGAGCTGTTTTTT.

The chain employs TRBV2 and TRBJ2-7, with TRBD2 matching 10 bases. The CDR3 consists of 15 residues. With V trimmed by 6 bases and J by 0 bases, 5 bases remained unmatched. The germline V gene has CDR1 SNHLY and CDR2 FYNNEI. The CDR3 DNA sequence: TGTGCCAGCAGCCCACTAGCGGGACTCTCCTACGAGCAGTACTTC. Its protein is CASSPLAGLSYEQYF.

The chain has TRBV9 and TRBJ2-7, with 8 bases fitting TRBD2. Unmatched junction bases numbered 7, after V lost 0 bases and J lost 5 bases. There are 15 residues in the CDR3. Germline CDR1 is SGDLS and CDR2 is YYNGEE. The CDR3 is CASSVEGTSANEQYF. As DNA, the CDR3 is TGTGCCAGCAGCGTAGAAGGGACTAGTGCTAACGAGCAGTACTTC.

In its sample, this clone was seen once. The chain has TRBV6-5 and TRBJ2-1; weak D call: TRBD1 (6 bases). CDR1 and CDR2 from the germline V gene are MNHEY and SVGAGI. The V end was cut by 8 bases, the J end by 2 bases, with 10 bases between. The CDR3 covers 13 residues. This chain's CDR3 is CASAGVPYNEQFF. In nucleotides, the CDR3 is TGTGCCAGCGCAGGGGTACCCTACAATGAGCAGTTCTTC.

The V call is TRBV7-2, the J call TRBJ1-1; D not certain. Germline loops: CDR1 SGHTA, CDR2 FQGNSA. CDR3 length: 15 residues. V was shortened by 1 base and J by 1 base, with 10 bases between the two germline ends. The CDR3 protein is CASSLGTVTNTEAFF. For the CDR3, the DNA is TGTGCCAGCAGCTTAGGTACAGTAACGAACACTGAAGCTTTCTTT.

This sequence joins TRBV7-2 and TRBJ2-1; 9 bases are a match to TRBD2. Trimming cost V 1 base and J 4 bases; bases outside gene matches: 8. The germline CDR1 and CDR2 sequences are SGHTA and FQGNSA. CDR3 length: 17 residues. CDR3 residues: CASSLEPSGKAYNEQFF. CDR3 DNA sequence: TGTGCCAGCAGCTTAGAACCTAGCGGGAAAGCTTACAATGAGCAGTTCTTC. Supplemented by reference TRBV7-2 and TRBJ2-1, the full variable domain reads GAGVSQSPSNKVTEKGKDVELRCDPISGHTALYWYRQSLGQGLEFLIYFQGNSAPDKSGLPSDRFSAERTGGSVSTLTIQRTQQEDSAVYLCASSLEPSGKAYNEQFFGPGTRLTVL.